A single sample is the source of the 2 T cell receptor beta chains below, sequenced in a study of human T cells and chemical hapten exposure. Time point specified: pre-sensitization, week 0. Treatment given: therapeutic diphenylcyclopropenone sensitization with weekly scalp DPC. MiXCR was run by TCRdb on the RACE reads, yielding one entry per CDR3 protein. The sample includes approximately 80,000 distinct CDR3 sequences, approximately 15% of them seen just once. The input for sequencing was whole blood, taken in connection with sensitization to the hapten diphenylcyclopropenone (DPC). All receptors derive from a woman between 45 and 65 years old with alopecia areata. Some clones in this sample may be carry-over from other donors' samples.

This clonotype has only a few counts. The chain couples TRBV11-2 to TRBJ2-7; TRBD1 agrees at 9 bases. The CDR3 spans 14 residues. Trimming cost V 5 bases and J 6 bases; bases outside gene matches: 8. Germline loops: CDR1 SGHAT, CDR2 FQNNGV. The chain's CDR3 is CASSPGTGKVEQYF. CDR3 sequence (DNA): TGTGCCAGCAGCCCCGGGACAGGGAAGGTCGAGCAGTACTTC.

The chain has TRBV7-9 and TRBJ1-2; possible D gene TRBD1, 6 bases. The germline V gene has CDR1 SEHNR and CDR2 FQNEAQ (reference sequence). This CDR3 is 14 amino acids long. V lost 4 bases to trimming and J lost 4 bases, with 13 bases between them. The CDR3 sequence is CASSSEQGTYGYTF. CDR3 sequence (DNA): TGTGCCAGCAGCTCCGAGCAGGGGACCTATGGCTACACCTTC.